This TCR beta chain was captured in a study of OX40 agonist ivuxolimab in advanced cancers. Study results and caveats: At 0.1 to 3.0 mg/kg, CD4+ and CD8+ blood T cells expanded clonally by week 6. CD8+ T cells (on average) carried more expanded clones than CD4+ T cells.

Germline CDR1 and CDR2: MRHNA and SNTAGT. The CDR3 length is 12 residues. The V and J ends lost 0 bases and 6 bases respectively, with 4 bases between them. Profiled with immunoSEQ multiplex PCR; TCRdb holds only in-frame clones, not every one. In the table there are 75,000 to 100,000 clones, roughly 89% of which are singletons. Regarding this clone: Its antigen is unknown.

Source: CD4+ or CD8+ T cells sorted from blood, taken in a trial of the OX40 agonist ivuxolimab. The receptor was derived from an adult with an advanced solid tumor such as melanoma, head and neck, liver or kidney cancer. This chain uses TRBV6-4 with TRBJ2-3; D gene unclear. In DNA form, the CDR3 reads TGTGCCAGCAGTGACTCTAGTGATACGCAGTATTTT. Translating it yields CASSDSSDTQYF.